These T cell receptor beta chains were read from a single sample in a study of T cell clones after liver transplantation. For these TCRs, the target antigens are not known. The data were produced by immunoSEQ multiplex PCR, yet TCRdb's version contains in-frame clones alone and is incomplete. The table has roughly 5,100 clones, about 32% seen once; the top ten hold 4.5% to 6.5%. Sequences were obtained from CD4+ T cells from cultured PBMCs. The receptors derive from a human patient who received a liver transplant. Some T cells may originate from the graft donor. CDR3s include the opening cysteine and the closing phenylalanine or tryptophan. The order of the fields is D gene, clone size, J gene, V gene, CDR3 DNA, CDR3 protein. A D gene is named only where the DNA matches it firmly. Clone size appears in some rows only: once, few, many, or a class for an expanded clone.

-,few,TRBJ2-7,TRBV7-2,TGTGCCAGCAGCTTGGTAGGGGTCGGAGAGCAGTACTTC,CASSLVGVGEQYF
TRBD2,once,TRBJ2-3,TRBV28,TGTGCCAGCAGTTTCCCCTCCCCTGGGAGGGCAGATACGCAGTATTTT,CASSFPSPGRADTQYF
-,-,TRBJ2-5,TRBV7-2,TGTGCCAGCAGCTTGGCCTGGGGAAAAGAGACCCAGTACTTC,CASSLAWGKETQYF
TRBD1,-,TRBJ2-2,TRBV6-6,TGTGCCAGCAGTACCACGACAGGGAAGACCGGGGAGCTGTTTTTT,CASSTTTGKTGELFF
TRBD1,few,TRBJ1-6,TRBV5-1,TGCGCCAGCAGCTTAACACAGACAGGGGGAAGAAATTCACCCCTCCACTTT,CASSLTQTGGRNSPLHF
TRBD2,few,TRBJ2-3,TRBV27,TGTGCCAGCAGTTTATGGACTAGCGGCACAGATACGCAGTATTTT,CASSLWTSGTDTQYF
-,-,TRBJ2-3,TRBV7-9,TGTGCCAGCAGCTCAGGGGTGACAGATACGCAGTATTTT,CASSSGVTDTQYF
-,few,TRBJ1-6,TRBV5-3,TGTGCCAGCAGCTCGGACAGCTCACCCCTCCACTTT,CASSSDSSPLHF
TRBD1,-,TRBJ1-6,TRBV5-1,TGCGCCAGCAGCCGGGGACAGGGGGCGCGGGATTCACCCCTCCACTTT,CASSRGQGARDSPLHF
-,-,TRBJ1-3,TRBV6-5,TGTGCCAGTACCAGCTCTGGAAACACCATATATTTT,CASTSSGNTIYF
TRBD2,few,TRBJ2-7,TRBV7-3,TGTGCCAGCAGCCGGGGACTAGCTGACGAGCAGTACTTC,CASSRGLADEQYF
-,few,TRBJ2-7,TRBV11-3,TGTGCCAGCAGCTCCCAGGTCCCCTACGAGCAGTACTTC,CASSSQVPYEQYF
-,few,TRBJ1-1,TRBV27,TGTGCCAGCAGTTTCCGGGGCTCGAGGACTGAAGCTTTCTTT,CASSFRGSRTEAFF
TRBD2,few,TRBJ2-7,TRBV11-2,TGTGCCAGCAGCCGAACGGGACTAGCGGGAGAATACGAGCAGTACTTC,CASSRTGLAGEYEQYF
TRBD2,-,TRBJ2-2,TRBV5-4,TGTGCCAGCAGGGGGGTGAGGACTAGCGGGACCGTAGGGGAGCTGTTTTTT,CASRGVRTSGTVGELFF
-,large,TRBJ1-1,TRBV7-2,TGTGCCAGCAGCTTAGGTCAGTACACTGAAGCTTTCTTT,CASSLGQYTEAFF
TRBD1,medium-sized,TRBJ1-2,TRBV5-1,TGCGCCAGCAGCTTGGTTTCAGGGGGGAGCTATGGCTACACCTTC,CASSLVSGGSYGYTF
-,-,TRBJ2-1,TRBV7-2,TGTGCCAGCAGCTTCACCGGGGCTAGAGATGAGCAGTTCTTC,CASSFTGARDEQFF
-,large,TRBJ2-7,TRBV7-8,TGTGCCAGCAGCTCCCAGGTCCCCTACGAGCAGTACTTC,CASSSQVPYEQYF
-,-,TRBJ1-1,TRBV11-3,TGTGCCAGCAGCAAATACGGGGATAACACTGAAGCTTTCTTT,CASSKYGDNTEAFF
-,-,TRBJ2-3,TRBV4-2,TGTGCCAGCAGTACGGGGTTCAGCACAGATACGCAGTATTTT,CASSTGFSTDTQYF
-,medium-sized,TRBJ1-1,TRBV2,TGTGCCAGCACGGTACGTGTTATGAACACTGAAGCTTTCTTT,CASTVRVMNTEAFF
TRBD2,-,TRBJ2-1,TRBV11-3,TGTGCCAGCAGCTTAGGGGGCGGGAGGGCCGAGGAGCAGTTCTTC,CASSLGGGRAEEQFF
TRBD2,medium-sized,TRBJ2-3,TRBV5-1,TGCGCCAGCAGCTTGGACGGGAGGAGGGGCACAGATACGCAGTATTTT,CASSLDGRRGTDTQYF
-,-,TRBJ1-2,TRBV5-6,TGTGCCAGCAGCTTCTGGGGGGCCAACTATGGCTACACCTTC,CASSFWGANYGYTF
-,-,TRBJ1-4,TRBV19,TGTGCCAGTAGTATCAGGGCCGCTTATGATCAGAAACTGTTTTTT,CASSIRAAYDQKLFF
-,-,TRBJ2-7,TRBV6-5,TGTGCCAGCTCCTACCGTCGTAGGGCCTACGAGCAGTACTTC,CASSYRRRAYEQYF
-,medium-sized,TRBJ2-6,TRBV6-6,TGTGCCAGCAGTTACGATTCGACTGGGGCCAACGTCCTGACTTTC,CASSYDSTGANVLTF
TRBD1,medium-sized,TRBJ1-2,TRBV5-4,TGTGCCAGCAGCCTCCACAGGGGGCGGGTTCCTGGCTACACCTTC,CASSLHRGRVPGYTF
-,medium-sized,TRBJ1-2,TRBV7-9,TGTGCCAGCAGCTTAGTTGGGGACCTTAACTATGGCTACACCTTC,CASSLVGDLNYGYTF
TRBD1,-,TRBJ2-2,TRBV18,TGTGCCAGCTCGCAACAGGGGGCCGGGGAGCTGTTTTTT,CASSQQGAGELFF
-,few,TRBJ2-7,TRBV6-9,TGTGCCAGCAGTTACTCGGAAGGGAATGGCGAGCAGTACTTC,CASSYSEGNGEQYF
-,-,TRBJ2-7,TRBV7-2,TGTGCCAGCAGCTTAGGCTCCGGGAACATTTACGAGCAGTACTTC,CASSLGSGNIYEQYF
TRBD1,few,TRBJ1-6,TRBV19,TGTGCCAGTAGTGCGCAGGGGGCTAATTCACCCCTCCACTTT,CASSAQGANSPLHF
-,-,TRBJ2-7,TRBV7-2,TGTGCCAGCAGCCACCAGGGGGGATACGAGCAGTACTTC,CASSHQGGYEQYF
-,-,TRBJ2-5,TRBV25-1,TGTGCCAGCAGTGACAGTAGGACGTCGTACCAAGAGACCCAGTACTTC,CASSDSRTSYQETQYF
TRBD2,few,TRBJ2-1,TRBV5-1,TGCGCCAGCAGGGCGGGAGAGACCTACAATGAGCAGTTCTTC,CASRAGETYNEQFF
TRBD2,few,TRBJ2-7,TRBV7-6,TGTGCCAGCAGCTCCCCCGGGAGGTCCTACGAGCAGTACTTC,CASSSPGRSYEQYF
-,medium-sized,TRBJ2-2,TRBV7-8,TGTGCCAGCAGCCACCCCGTGCCCGGGGAGCTGTTTTTT,CASSHPVPGELFF
-,-,TRBJ1-3,TRBV5-1,TGCGCCAGCAGTTCTACAGGTACTGGAAACACCATATATTTT,CASSSTGTGNTIYF
-,-,TRBJ2-7,TRBV20-1,TGCAGTGCTAGGGGAGGTAGTAAGCAGTACTTC,CSARGGSKQYF
TRBD1,-,TRBJ1-1,TRBV6-1,TGTGCCAGCAGTGAGAGAGTATGGACAGGGATTAGGTCCACTGAAGCTTTCTTT,CASSERVWTGIRSTEAFF
-,-,TRBJ1-2,TRBV29-1,TGCAGCGTTGAATGGTCTAACTATGGCTACACCTTC,CSVEWSNYGYTF